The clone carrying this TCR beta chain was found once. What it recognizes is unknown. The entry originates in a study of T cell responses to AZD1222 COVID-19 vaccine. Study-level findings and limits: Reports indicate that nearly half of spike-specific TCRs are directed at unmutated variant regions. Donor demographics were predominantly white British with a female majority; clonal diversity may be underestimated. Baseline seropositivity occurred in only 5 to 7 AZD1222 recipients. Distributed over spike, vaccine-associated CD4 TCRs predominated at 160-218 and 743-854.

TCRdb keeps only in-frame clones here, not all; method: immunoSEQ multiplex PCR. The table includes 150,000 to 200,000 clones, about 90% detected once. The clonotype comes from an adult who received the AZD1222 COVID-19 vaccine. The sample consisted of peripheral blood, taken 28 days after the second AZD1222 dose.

CDR3 residues: CASRVRTRLSHSPLHF. The DNA for the CDR3 is TGTGCCAGCAGAGTCAGAACTCGATTATCGCATTCACCCCTCCACTTT. The chain carries TRBV28 and TRBJ1-6; D not certain. The germline gives CDR1 MDHEN, CDR2 SYDVKM. This CDR3 comprises 16 residues. V lost 6 bases and J 8 bases, leaving 20 bases between the germline ends.